This passage covers 8 T cell receptor beta chains from one sample sequenced in a study of radiation and T cells in renal cell carcinoma (dated by TCRdb to 2020 to 2022). Libraries were prepared through the immunoSEQ multiplex PCR assay. TCRdb carries this immuneACCESS record with in-frame sequences only. Its versions omit some clonotypes, under half of them owing to an unresolved V gene in the studies checked, with the rest unexplained. The sample yields 150,000 to 200,000 clones; about 87% were counted once. The ten largest clones capture approximately 10% of the sample. This specimen's time point label, interpreted: blood 4 weeks post-SBRT, at nephrectomy. The sample's treatment or condition, from its label and the paper: 15 Gy SBRT to primary tumor, nephrectomy 4 weeks later. The starting material was blood, obtained from a patient whose treatment included radiotherapy and nephrectomy. Source of these receptors: a woman in her fifties or sixties with renal cell carcinoma.

The rearrangement joins TRBV30 to TRBJ1-6, with a tentative D call TRBD1 (6 bases). Germline V CDR1 and CDR2: GTSNPN, SVGIG (reference sequence). The CDR3 totals 13 residues. V dropped 3 bases and J dropped 7 bases, with 10 bases sitting between them. The CDR3 is CAWRGGYNSPLHF. Here the CDR3 DNA reads TGTGCCTGGAGAGGGGGGTACAATTCACCCCTCCACTTT. The full variable domain, completed using reference TRBV30 and TRBJ1-6, is SQTIHQWPATLVQPVGSPLSLECTVEGTSNPNLYWYRQAAGRGLQLLFYSVGIGQISSEVPQNLSASRPQDRQFILSSKKLLLSDSGFYLCAWRGGYNSPLHFGNGTRLTVT.

This chain uses TRBV15 with TRBJ2-7; 9 bases map to TRBD2. CDR1 is LNHNV, CDR2 YYDKDF, per germline (reference sequence). This CDR3 has 16 residues. The junction had 11 bases not matched to a gene; V was cut back by 1 base and J by 7 bases. Here the CDR3 reads CATSRGPAGGLGEQYF. The CDR3 bases are TGTGCCACCAGCAGAGGGCCAGCGGGGGGTCTAGGGGAGCAGTACTTC.

This clone appeared once. The chain employs TRBV2 and TRBJ2-2, with D possibly matching TRBD2 (6 bases). The CDR3 sequence is 15 residues long. V shed 6 bases and J shed 3 bases, with 14 bases lying between them. The germline V gene encodes CDR1 SNHLY and CDR2 FYNNEI. The chain's CDR3 is CASRPRDLDTGELFF. In DNA form, the CDR3 reads TGTGCCAGCAGGCCCCGGGACTTGGACACCGGGGAGCTGTTTTTT.

The gene calls are TRBV4-3 and TRBJ2-7; 7 positions match TRBD1. Trimming removed 1 base from V and 3 bases from J; junction bases left unmatched: 9. The CDR3 loop spans 16 amino acids. Germline CDR1 LGHNA, CDR2 YSLEER. This CDR3 reads CASSQAHRGAFYEQYF. In nucleotides, the CDR3 is TGCGCCAGCAGCCAAGCTCACAGGGGTGCCTTCTACGAGCAGTACTTC.

The CDR3 nucleotides read TGTGCCAGAAGCAGCAAGGACAGGGGATTTTACTTC. Translation gives CARSSKDRGFYF. The chain recombines TRBV5-3 with TRBJ2-7; 9 positions agree with TRBD1. TRBV5-3 is an ORF, with its function uncertain. The CDR3 is made up of 12 amino acids. V lost 4 bases to trimming and J lost 13 bases; unmatched junction nucleotides: 9.

The rearrangement joins TRBV7-6 to TRBJ2-3; 7 bases agree with TRBD2. Looked up from germline, CDR1 is SGHVS and CDR2 is FNYEAQ. The CDR3 is 16 amino acids. Trimming at V came to 4 bases and at J to 4 bases, leaving 11 bases not matched to a gene. This CDR3 is CASSSSRLGGSDTQYF. The CDR3 DNA follows: TGTGCCAGCAGCTCTAGTAGACTCGGGGGGTCAGATACGCAGTATTTT.

This chain joins TRBV2 and TRBJ2-7, with 11 positions matching TRBD1. This CDR3 contains 15 residues. Germline CDR1 and CDR2: SNHLY and FYNNEI. Trimming took 3 bases from V and 3 from J; bases not matched to a gene: 4. CDR3 nucleotides: TGTGCCAGCAGTGATAGGGGGACAGGGGGCTACGAGCAGTACTTC. It specifies CASSDRGTGGYEQYF. The entire variable domain, with the rest obtained from reference TRBV2 and TRBJ2-7, is as follows: EPEVTQTPSHQVTQMGQEVILRCVPISNHLYFYWYRQILGQKVEFLVSFYNNEISEKSEIFDDQFSVERPDGSNFTLKIRSTKLEDSAMYFCASSDRGTGGYEQYFGPGTRLTVT.

This clone showed up just once. Here the CDR3 reads CASAETPTYEQYF. CDR3 nucleotides: TGTGCCAGTGCCGAGACACCTACCTACGAGCAGTACTTC. V gene TRBV19 combines with J gene TRBJ2-7; D is unclear. The V end was cut by 8 bases, the J end by 2 bases, with 13 bases between. Germline CDR1 and CDR2: LNHDA and SQIVND (reference sequence). CDR3 length: 13 residues.